Below are 9 T cell receptor beta chains sequenced from a single sample in a study of shared clonotypes between healthy human individuals. Profiled with immunoSEQ multiplex PCR; TCRdb holds only in-frame clones, not every one. Among around 2.3 million clones listed, approximately 94% were seen once. Sequencing used naive CD4+ T cells sorted from blood. Subset noted: CD45RA+ positively selected. The origin of the receptors is a man younger than 35 in good health.

V and J are TRBV15 and TRBJ1-2; D call uncertain. V was shortened by 1 base and J by 5 bases, with 8 bases between the two germline ends. Germline loops: CDR1 LNHNV, CDR2 YYDKDF (reference sequence). This CDR3 is 13 amino acids long. CDR3 nucleotide sequence: TGTGCCACCAGCAGAGGTCGGGGTTATGGCTACACCTTC. Translated, it gives CATSRGRGYGYTF. The entire variable domain, with the rest obtained from reference TRBV15 and TRBJ1-2, is as follows: DAMVIQNPRYQVTQFGKPVTLSCSQTLNHNVMYWYQQKSSQAPKLLFHYYDKDFNNEADTPDNFQSRRPNTSFCFLDIRSPGLGDTAMYLCATSRGRGYGYTFGSGTRLTVV.

The gene calls are TRBV21-1 and TRBJ2-5; TRBD1 was called by the table and not checked on the DNA. TRBV21-1 is flagged as a pseudogene. The CDR3 runs to 14 residues. The CDR3 spells CASSATGGGETQYF. The CDR3 DNA follows: TGTGCCAGCAGCGCCACAGGGGGTGGGGAGACCCAGTACTTC.

Regarding this clone: The sample has other DNA sequences that encode this CDR3 too. The V call is TRBV7-9, the J call TRBJ2-7; 7 bases map to TRBD1. The V and J ends lost 3 bases and 0 bases, in that order; junction bases with no gene match: 5. Germline CDR1 SEHNR, CDR2 FQNEAQ (reference sequence). The CDR3 loop spans 15 amino acids. DNA for the CDR3: TGTGCCAGCAGCTTGGCCGGGACAGTCTCCTACGAGCAGTACTTC. Protein sequence: CASSLAGTVSYEQYF. Looking up the rest from reference TRBV7-9 and TRBJ2-7 gives the full variable domain: DTGVSQNPRHKITKRGQNVTFRCDPISEHNRLYWYRQTLGQGPEFLTYFQNEAQLEKSRLLSDRFSAERPKGSFSTLEIQRTEQGDSAMYLCASSLAGTVSYEQYFGPGTRLTVT.

This chain joins TRBV5-4 and TRBJ1-1; D is ambiguous. This CDR3 region has 13 residues. CDR1 and CDR2 (germline): SGHNT, YYREEE (reference sequence). Trimming pared 4 bases from V and 4 bases from J, leaving 11 bases between. The CDR3 region has the DNA TGTGCCAGCAGCACGGACGTCCGCACTGAAGCTTTCTTT. Translated: CASSTDVRTEAFF. Full variable domain (missing parts from reference TRBV5-4 and TRBJ1-1): ETGVTQSPTHLIKTRGQQVTLRCSSQSGHNTVSWYQQALGQGPQFIFQYYREEENGRGNFPPRFSGLQFPNYSSELNVNALELDDSALYLCASSTDVRTEAFFGQGTRLTVV.

With respect to this clone: One end of the junction fails to match germline, which may point to a read error. This chain connects TRBV5-1 to TRBJ1-1; no clear D. This CDR3 region has 12 residues. The germline gives CDR1 SGHRS, CDR2 YFSETQ. CDR3 residues: CASSLAGQEASF. CDR3 nucleotide sequence: TGCGCCAGCAGCTTGGCCGGGCAGGAGGCTAGCTTT.

The J gene is TRBJ2-1, the V gene TRBV6-5; the match to TRBD1 covers 11 bases. Losses at the gene ends were 6 bases for V and 7 bases for J; bases not matched to a gene: 5. This CDR3 comprises 14 residues. Germline V lookup: CDR1 MNHEY, CDR2 SVGAGI. DNA of the CDR3: TGTGCCAGCAGAAGGACAGGGGGCGGGAATGAGCAGTTCTTC. Translated, it gives CASRRTGGGNEQFF.

CDR3 residues: CASSTTRPTEGTQYF. The CDR3 DNA is TGTGCCAGCAGCACGACCCGACCCACCGAAGGAACCCAGTACTTC. The genes are TRBV7-9 and TRBJ2-5; D remains ambiguous. CDR1 is SEHNR, CDR2 FQNEAQ, per germline (reference sequence). V gave up 5 bases and J gave up 8 bases, with 21 bases separating them. The CDR3 contains 15 residues.

V usage is TRBV18 and J usage is TRBJ1-1, with D unresolved. CDR1 and CDR2 from the germline V gene are KGHSH and LQKENI. V was pared by 2 bases and J by 1 base, with 8 bases between. The CDR3 contains 14 residues. CDR3: CASSPAERNTEAFF. For the CDR3, the DNA is TGTGCCAGCTCACCAGCGGAACGGAACACTGAAGCTTTCTTT.

The V and J genes are TRBV19 and TRBJ1-2; 9 positions match TRBD1. Germline CDR1 reads LNHDA; CDR2 reads SQIVND (reference sequence). The CDR3 is 17 amino acids. V was pared by 7 bases and J by 9 bases, with 21 bases of the junction left unmatched. CDR3 protein: CASKPPAHRTGEMSYTF. For the CDR3, the DNA is TGTGCCAGTAAGCCACCCGCCCACCGGACAGGGGAAATGAGCTACACCTTC.